The present T cell receptor (beta chain) was sequenced within a study of blood T cell repertoires in COVID-19. Only in-frame clones appear in the TCRdb table, and some are missing; sequencing was by immunoSEQ multiplex PCR. The sample yields under 40,000 clones, about nine tenths seen once. The sequencing sample was made of peripheral blood. This clonotype was sampled from a man at least 80 years old with active COVID-19.

The CDR3 sequence is CASSLGTDLYGAFF. CDR3 coding DNA: TGTGCCAGCAGCCTGGGGACAGATCTGTATGGAGCTTTCTTT. This chain joins TRBV3-1 (or the pseudogene TRBV3-2) and TRBJ1-1, with TRBD1 matching 7 bases. There are 14 residues in the CDR3. The trim removed 4 bases at V and 10 bases at J, leaving 12 bases unmatched. Germline V CDR1 and CDR2: LGHDT, YNNKEL (reference sequence).